The present T cell receptor (beta chain) was sequenced within a study of human T cells and chemical hapten exposure. Study in general: Patients additionally received therapeutic doses of diphenylcyclopropenone on the scalp once a week, and this continued throughout the approximately 22-week study. Small volume differences among pooled libraries mainly caused per-sample TCR yield variation.

TCRdb re-analysed the RACE reads in MiXCR, keeping a single row per CDR3 protein. The table lists approximately 110,000 distinct CDR3 sequences, about 11% of them singletons. The germline gives CDR1 KGHSH, CDR2 LQKENI. This CDR3 contains 14 residues. Between the trimmed V and J ends, which lost 6 bases and 0 bases, there was a span of 11 bases. Time point given: patch test 1, 2 weeks after DPC sensitization. The treatment here: therapeutic diphenylcyclopropenone sensitization with weekly scalp DPC. This clonotype has only a few counts. The TCR comes from a woman aged 40 to 50 with alopecia areata. Some clones in this sample may be carry-over from other donors' samples. The rearrangement joins TRBV18 to TRBJ1-2; the D gene is possibly TRBD1 (6 bases). Sequencing was performed on whole blood, taken in connection with sensitization to the hapten diphenylcyclopropenone (DPC). The CDR3 sequence: CASSEGGSNYGYTF. CDR3 nucleotide sequence: TGTGCCAGCTCGGAGGGGGGATCTAACTATGGCTACACCTTC.